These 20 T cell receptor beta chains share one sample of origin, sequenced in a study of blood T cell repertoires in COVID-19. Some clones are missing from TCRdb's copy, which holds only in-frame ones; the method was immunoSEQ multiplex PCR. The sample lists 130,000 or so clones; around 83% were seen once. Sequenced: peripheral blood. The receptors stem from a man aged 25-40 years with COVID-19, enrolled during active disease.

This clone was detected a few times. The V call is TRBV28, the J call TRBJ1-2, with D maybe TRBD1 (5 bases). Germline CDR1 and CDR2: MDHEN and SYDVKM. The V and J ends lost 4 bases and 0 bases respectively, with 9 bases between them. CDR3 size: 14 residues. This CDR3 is CASSSAGPNYGYTF. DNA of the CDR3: TGTGCCAGCAGTTCTGCAGGGCCTAACTATGGCTACACCTTC.

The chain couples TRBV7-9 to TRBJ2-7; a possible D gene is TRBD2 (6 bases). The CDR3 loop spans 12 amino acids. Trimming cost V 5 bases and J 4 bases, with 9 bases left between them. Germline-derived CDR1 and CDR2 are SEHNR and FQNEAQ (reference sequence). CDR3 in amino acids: CASSPREYEQYF. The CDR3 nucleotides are TGTGCCAGCAGCCCTCGGGAGTACGAGCAGTACTTC.

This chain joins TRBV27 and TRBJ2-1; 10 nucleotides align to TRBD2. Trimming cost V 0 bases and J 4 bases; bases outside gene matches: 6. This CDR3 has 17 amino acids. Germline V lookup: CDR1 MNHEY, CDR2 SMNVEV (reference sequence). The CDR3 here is CASSLSSGRASYNEQFF. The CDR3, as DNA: TGTGCCAGCAGTTTATCCAGCGGGAGGGCCTCATACAATGAGCAGTTCTTC.

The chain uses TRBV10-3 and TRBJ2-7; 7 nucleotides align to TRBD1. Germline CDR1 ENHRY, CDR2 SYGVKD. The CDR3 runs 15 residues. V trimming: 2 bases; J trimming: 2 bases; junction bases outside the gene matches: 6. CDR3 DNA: TGTGCCATCAGTGAGCCTCGACAGGGACCCTACGAGCAGTACTTC. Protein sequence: CAISEPRQGPYEQYF.

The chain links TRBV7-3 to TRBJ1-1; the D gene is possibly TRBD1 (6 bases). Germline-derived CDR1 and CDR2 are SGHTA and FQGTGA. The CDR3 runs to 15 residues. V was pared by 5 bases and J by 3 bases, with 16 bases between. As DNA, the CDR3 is TGTGCCAGCAGCCCCTCGGGGGGCTGGGACACTGAAGCTTTCTTT. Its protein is CASSPSGGWDTEAFF.

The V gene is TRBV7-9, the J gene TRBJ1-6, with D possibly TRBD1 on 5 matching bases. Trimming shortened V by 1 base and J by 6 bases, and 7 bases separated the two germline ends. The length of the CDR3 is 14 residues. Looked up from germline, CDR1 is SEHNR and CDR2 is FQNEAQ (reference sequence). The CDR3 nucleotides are TGTGCCAGCAGCTTAGAACAGGTTAATTCACCCCTCCACTTT. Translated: CASSLEQVNSPLHF.

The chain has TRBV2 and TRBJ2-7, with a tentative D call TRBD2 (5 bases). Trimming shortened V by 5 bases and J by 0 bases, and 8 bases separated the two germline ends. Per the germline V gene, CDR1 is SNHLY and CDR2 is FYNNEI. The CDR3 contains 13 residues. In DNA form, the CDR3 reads TGTGCCAGCAGTCGGGGAGCCTCCTACGAGCAGTACTTC. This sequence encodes CASSRGASYEQYF.

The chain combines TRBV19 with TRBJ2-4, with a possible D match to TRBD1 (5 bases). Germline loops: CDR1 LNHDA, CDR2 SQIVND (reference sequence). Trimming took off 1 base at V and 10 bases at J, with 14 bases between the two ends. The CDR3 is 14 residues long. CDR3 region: CASSIVARRQIQYF. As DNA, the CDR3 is TGTGCCAGTAGTATAGTCGCCCGACGACAGATTCAGTACTTC.

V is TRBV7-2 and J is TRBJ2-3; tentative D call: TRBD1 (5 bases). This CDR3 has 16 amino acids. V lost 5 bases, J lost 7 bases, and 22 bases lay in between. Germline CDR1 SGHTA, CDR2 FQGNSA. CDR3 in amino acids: CASSHGTSTGEYTQYF. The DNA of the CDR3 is TGTGCCAGCAGCCATGGAACGTCAACAGGAGAGTATACGCAGTATTTT.

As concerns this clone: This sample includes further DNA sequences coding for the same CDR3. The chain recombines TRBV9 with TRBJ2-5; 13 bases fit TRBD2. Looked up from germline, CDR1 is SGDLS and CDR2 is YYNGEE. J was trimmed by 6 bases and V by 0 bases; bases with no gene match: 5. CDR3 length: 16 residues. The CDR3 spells CASSVGTSGRGKTQYF. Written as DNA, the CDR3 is TGTGCCAGCAGCGTAGGGACTAGCGGGAGAGGGAAGACCCAGTACTTC.

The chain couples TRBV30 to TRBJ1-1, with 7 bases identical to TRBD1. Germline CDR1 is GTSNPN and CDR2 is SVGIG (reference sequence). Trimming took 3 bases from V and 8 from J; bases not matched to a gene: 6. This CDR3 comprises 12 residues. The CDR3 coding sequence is TGTGCCTGGAGGGCGACAGGGATCGAAGCTTTCTTT. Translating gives CAWRATGIEAFF. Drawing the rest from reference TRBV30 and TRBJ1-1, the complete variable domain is SQTIHQWPATLVQPVGSPLSLECTVEGTSNPNLYWYRQAAGRGLQLLFYSVGIGQISSEVPQNLSASRPQDRQFILSSKKLLLSDSGFYLCAWRATGIEAFFGQGTRLTVV.

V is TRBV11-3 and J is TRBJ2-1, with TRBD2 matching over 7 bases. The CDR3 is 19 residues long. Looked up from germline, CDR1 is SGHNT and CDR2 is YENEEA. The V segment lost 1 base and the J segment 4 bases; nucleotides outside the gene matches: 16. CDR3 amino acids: CASSLAGGPAGLDYNEQFF. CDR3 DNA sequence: TGTGCCAGCAGCTTAGCCGGCGGACCAGCGGGGCTGGATTACAATGAGCAGTTCTTC.

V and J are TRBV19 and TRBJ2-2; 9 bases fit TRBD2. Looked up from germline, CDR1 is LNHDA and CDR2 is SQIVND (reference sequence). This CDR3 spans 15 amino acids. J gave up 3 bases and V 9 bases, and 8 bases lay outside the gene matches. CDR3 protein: CASALAGSHTGELFF. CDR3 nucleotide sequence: TGTGCCAGCGCCCTAGCGGGAAGCCACACCGGGGAGCTGTTTTTT.

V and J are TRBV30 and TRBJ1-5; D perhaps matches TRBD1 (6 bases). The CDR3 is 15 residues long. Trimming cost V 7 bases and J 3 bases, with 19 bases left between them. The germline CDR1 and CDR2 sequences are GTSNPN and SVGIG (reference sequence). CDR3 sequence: CASGEGRVNNQPQHF. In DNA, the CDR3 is TGTGCCTCAGGGGAGGGGAGGGTGAACAATCAGCCCCAGCATTTT.

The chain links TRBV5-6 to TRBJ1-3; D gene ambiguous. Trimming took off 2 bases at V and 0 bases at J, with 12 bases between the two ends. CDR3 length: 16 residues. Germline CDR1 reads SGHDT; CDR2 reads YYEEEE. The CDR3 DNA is TGTGCCAGCAGCTTTCTGGGAGGTTTCTCTGGAAACACCATATATTTT. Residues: CASSFLGGFSGNTIYF.

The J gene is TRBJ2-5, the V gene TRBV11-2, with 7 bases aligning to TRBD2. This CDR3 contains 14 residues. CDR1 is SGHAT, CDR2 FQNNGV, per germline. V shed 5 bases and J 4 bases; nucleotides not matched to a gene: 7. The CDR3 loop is CASSPRLAGETQYF. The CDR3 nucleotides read TGTGCCAGCAGCCCCCGACTAGCCGGAGAGACCCAGTACTTC.

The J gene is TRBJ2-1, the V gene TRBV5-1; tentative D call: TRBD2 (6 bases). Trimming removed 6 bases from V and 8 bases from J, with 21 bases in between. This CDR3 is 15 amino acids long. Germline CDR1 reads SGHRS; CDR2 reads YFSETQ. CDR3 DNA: TGCGCCAGCAAAATTCGGCGGGGAGATGTGGATGAGCAGTTCTTC. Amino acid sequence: CASKIRRGDVDEQFF.

CDR3 nucleotide sequence: TGTGCCTGGGGGGTGCGTGGAGAGACCCAGTACTTC. It specifies CAWGVRGETQYF. The chain joins TRBV30 to TRBJ2-5; D gene ambiguous. Germline V gives CDR1 GTSNPN, CDR2 SVGIG (reference sequence). The V end lost 5 bases, the J end lost 4 bases, and 11 bases lay between the germline ends. The CDR3 is 12 residues long.

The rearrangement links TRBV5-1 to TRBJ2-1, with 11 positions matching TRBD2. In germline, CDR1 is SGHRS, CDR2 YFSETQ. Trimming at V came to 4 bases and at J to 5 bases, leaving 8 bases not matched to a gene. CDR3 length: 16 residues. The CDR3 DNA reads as TGCGCCAGCAGCCTGTTAGCGGGAGGGGCGAACAATGAGCAGTTCTTC. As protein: CASSLLAGGANNEQFF. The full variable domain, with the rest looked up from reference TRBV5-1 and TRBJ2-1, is KAGVTQTPRYLIKTRGQQVTLSCSPISGHRSVSWYQQTPGQGLQFLFEYFSETQRNKGNFPGRFSGRQFSNSRSEMNVSTLELGDSALYLCASSLLAGGANNEQFFGPGTRLTVL.

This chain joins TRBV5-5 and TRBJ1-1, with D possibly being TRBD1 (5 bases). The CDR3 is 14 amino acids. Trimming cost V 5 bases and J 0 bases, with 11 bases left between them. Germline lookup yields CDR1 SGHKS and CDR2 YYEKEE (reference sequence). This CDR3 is CASRRDLMNTEAFF. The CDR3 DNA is TGTGCCAGCAGACGGGACTTGATGAACACTGAAGCTTTCTTT. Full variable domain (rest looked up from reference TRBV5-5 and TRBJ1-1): DAGVTQSPTHLIKTRGQQVTLRCSPISGHKSVSWYQQVLGQGPQFIFQYYEKEERGRGNFPDRFSARQFPNYSSELNVNALLLGDSALYLCASRRDLMNTEAFFGQGTRLTVV.